This T cell receptor (beta chain) derives from a study of cytomegalovirus exposure and HLA in healthy donors. This CDR3 has 16 residues. Germline V gene lookup returns CDR1 MNHEY and CDR2 SMNVEV (reference sequence). With V trimmed by 5 bases and J by 4 bases, 8 bases remained unmatched. Amplification used 60 Vbeta primers and 13 Jbeta primers. Libraries were prepared by immunoSEQ multiplex PCR; TCRdb keeps only in-frame clonotypes and omits some of them. The sample shows some 110,000 clones, about 69% of them seen only once. This clonotype was sampled from a man between 40 and 49 years old in good health and CMV-seronegative. Sequenced input: PBMCs. The chain uses TRBV27 and TRBJ2-7; TRBD2 matches at 13 bases. The CDR3 nucleotides read TGTGCCAGCAGTAACCCGCGGACTAGCGGGAGTTACGAGCAGTACTTC. As protein: CASSNPRTSGSYEQYF.